A single sample is the source of the 2 T cell receptor beta chains below, sequenced in a study of blood T cell repertoires in COVID-19. Profiling relied on immunoSEQ multiplex PCR, and the TCRdb table lists in-frame clones only, not all of them. Of 35,000 to 50,000 clones in the sample, roughly 76% were seen once. The specimen was peripheral blood. Every receptor here comes from a man aged 65-85 years with active or convalescent COVID-19.

The chain recombines TRBV5-6 with TRBJ1-2, with 10 nucleotides matching TRBD1. V gave up 5 bases and J gave up 6 bases; unmatched junction bases: 10. This CDR3 has 15 residues. Germline lookup yields CDR1 SGHDT and CDR2 YYEEEE. The CDR3 sequence is CASRPRGTGDHGYTF. DNA of the CDR3: TGTGCCAGCAGACCGAGGGGGACAGGGGATCATGGCTACACCTTC.

The rearrangement links TRBV28 to TRBJ2-3; 9 positions agree with TRBD2. The CDR3 is made up of 16 amino acids. Germline lookup yields CDR1 MDHEN and CDR2 SYDVKM. V trimming: 2 bases; J trimming: 1 base; junction bases outside the gene matches: 4. The CDR3 DNA reads as TGTGCCAGCAGTTTAGTAGCGGGGGCGGGCACAGATACGCAGTATTTT. It yields the protein CASSLVAGAGTDTQYF. Variable domain in full (rest from reference TRBV28 and TRBJ2-3): DVKVTQSSRYLVKRTGEKVFLECVQDMDHENMFWYRQDPGLGLRLIYFSYDVKMKEKGDIPEGYSVSREKKERFSLILESASTNQTSMYLCASSLVAGAGTDTQYFGPGTRLTVL.